What follows are 11 T cell receptor beta chains derived from one specimen sequenced in a study of T cell responses to AZD1222 COVID-19 vaccine. The data were produced by immunoSEQ multiplex PCR, yet TCRdb's version contains in-frame clones alone and is incomplete. The sample carries 65,000 to 75,000 clones, approximately 90% recorded once. The specimen was peripheral blood, collected 28 days after the second dose of the MenACWY control vaccine. The origin of the receptors is an adult who received the MenACWY meningococcal vaccine as a control.

The J gene is TRBJ1-1, the V gene TRBV12-3 or TRBV12-4; no definite D call. The CDR3 spans 13 residues. Trimming took off 6 bases at V and 3 bases at J, with 11 bases between the two ends. The CDR3 coding sequence is TGTGCCAGCAGCAGAAGGGAGGACACTGAAGCTTTCTTT. Residues: CASSRREDTEAFF.

This sequence joins TRBV27 and TRBJ2-1; D is uncertain. Between the trimmed V and J ends, which lost 2 bases and 7 bases, there was a span of 24 bases. The CDR3 is 18 residues long. CDR1 MNHEY and CDR2 SMNVEV come from the germline V gene (reference sequence). The CDR3 coding sequence is TGTGCCAGCAGTTTAGGCGTGGTTGGCGCAGGACCCAAAAATGAGCAGTTCTTC. This translates into CASSLGVVGAGPKNEQFF.

The chain joins TRBV28 to TRBJ2-7; possibly TRBD1 or TRBD2 for D (5 bases each). Germline CDR1 reads MDHEN; CDR2 reads SYDVKM. V lost 6 bases, J lost 5 bases, and 20 bases lay in between. The CDR3 spans 15 residues. The CDR3 bases are TGTGCCAGCAGCGACCCGGGACCGCCGACAAACGAGCAGTACTTC. Translated: CASSDPGPPTNEQYF.

This clone was detected a few times. This rearrangement joins TRBV27 to TRBJ2-7, with no clear D. The V end was cut by 2 bases, the J end by 6 bases, with 14 bases between. CDR3 length: 14 residues. The germline gives CDR1 MNHEY, CDR2 SMNVEV (reference sequence). Written as DNA, the CDR3 is TGTGCCAGCAGTTTAGATCTGTGGTCTGCCGAGCAGTACTTC. Its translation: CASSLDLWSAEQYF.

The chain couples TRBV28 to TRBJ1-5; D call uncertain. Trimming removed 4 bases at V and 2 bases at J, with 9 bases between. The CDR3 contains 14 residues. Germline V gene sequence: CDR1 MDHEN, CDR2 SYDVKM. Written as DNA, the CDR3 is TGTGCCAGCAGTTCTGCGCAGGGCAATCAGCCCCAGCATTTT. This encodes CASSSAQGNQPQHF.

This chain uses TRBV28 with TRBJ1-6; D unresolved. Germline CDR1 and CDR2: MDHEN and SYDVKM. This CDR3 is 13 amino acids long. Trimming shortened V by 8 bases and J by 7 bases, and 12 bases separated the two germline ends. CDR3 residues: CASDGPLNSPLHF. CDR3 nucleotides: TGTGCCAGCGACGGGCCGCTGAATTCACCCCTCCACTTT.

The chain has TRBV15 and TRBJ1-6; D call uncertain. This CDR3 is 15 amino acids long. CDR1 LNHNV and CDR2 YYDKDF come from the germline V gene (reference sequence). V gave up 0 bases and J gave up 10 bases, with 13 bases separating them. The chain's CDR3 is CATSRDPGEGSPLHF. The CDR3 DNA is TGTGCCACCAGCAGAGACCCCGGCGAGGGCTCACCCCTCCACTTT.

The chain combines TRBV19 with TRBJ1-5; unclear D gene. Trimming cost V 6 bases and J 1 base, with 7 bases left between them. The CDR3 runs to 13 residues. CDR1 and CDR2 from the germline V gene are LNHDA and SQIVND (reference sequence). The CDR3 here is CASSAMSNQPQHF. In DNA form, the CDR3 reads TGTGCCAGTAGCGCTATGAGCAATCAGCCCCAGCATTTT. The entire variable domain, with the rest obtained from reference TRBV19 and TRBJ1-5, is as follows: DGGITQSPKYLFRKEGQNVTLSCEQNLNHDAMYWYRQDPGQGLRLIYYSQIVNDFQKGDIAEGYSVSREKKESFPLTVTSAQKNPTAFYLCASSAMSNQPQHFGDGTRLSIL.

This chain joins TRBV5-4 and TRBJ1-2, with 7 bases aligning to TRBD1. CDR3 size: 15 residues. Germline CDR1 and CDR2: SGHNT and YYREEE (reference sequence). V shed 0 bases, J shed 3 bases, and the junction held 5 bases outside the gene matches. This CDR3 reads CASSLGPGQHYGYTF. As DNA, the CDR3 is TGTGCCAGCAGCTTGGGACCGGGACAGCACTATGGCTACACCTTC.

The gene calls are TRBV7-3 and TRBJ2-3, with 8 bases fitting TRBD1. V trimming: 8 bases; J trimming: 4 bases; junction bases outside the gene matches: 8. CDR1 and CDR2 from the germline V gene are SGHTA and FQGTGA. The length of the CDR3 is 14 residues. The CDR3 nucleotides are TGTGCCAGCTCCCGGACAGGGTTTGCAGATACGCAGTATTTT. Its protein is CASSRTGFADTQYF.

CDR3 sequence reads: CTSSRGRGAGGELFF. The CDR3 DNA reads TGCACCAGCAGCCGAGGGAGGGGGGCCGGCGGGGAGCTGTTTTTT. V and J are TRBV1 and TRBJ2-2; the table's D call TRBD2 went unverified against the DNA. TRBV1 is listed as a pseudogene. The CDR3 spans 15 residues.